This TCR beta chain was retrieved from a study of control samples from healthy donors and cancer patients. Germline values: CDR1 LNHDA, CDR2 SQIVND (reference sequence). The ends were cut back, 4 bases at V and 1 base at J, with 7 bases in the middle. The CDR3 spans 13 residues. TCRdb's table, derived via immunoSEQ multiplex PCR, lists solely in-frame clones and lacks some. The repertoire holds about 49,000 clones, with 80% to 90% as singletons. Sequenced sample: PBMCs. The origin of this receptor is a woman aged 50 to 60 with lung cancer. The rearrangement joins TRBV19 to TRBJ2-5; D call uncertain. The CDR3 bases are TGTGCCAGTAGTAGCCAGGCCCAAGAGACCCAGTACTTC. This encodes CASSSQAQETQYF.